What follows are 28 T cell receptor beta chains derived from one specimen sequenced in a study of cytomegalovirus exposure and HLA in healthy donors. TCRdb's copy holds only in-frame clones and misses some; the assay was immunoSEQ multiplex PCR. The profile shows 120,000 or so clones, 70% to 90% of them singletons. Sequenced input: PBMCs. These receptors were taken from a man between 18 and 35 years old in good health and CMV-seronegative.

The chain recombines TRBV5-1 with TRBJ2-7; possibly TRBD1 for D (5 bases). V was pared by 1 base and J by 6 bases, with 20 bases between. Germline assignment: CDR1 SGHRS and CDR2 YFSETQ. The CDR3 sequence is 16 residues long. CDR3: CASSLFPRTRAREQYF. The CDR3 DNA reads TGCGCCAGCAGCTTGTTCCCCCGGACACGAGCCCGCGAGCAGTACTTC.

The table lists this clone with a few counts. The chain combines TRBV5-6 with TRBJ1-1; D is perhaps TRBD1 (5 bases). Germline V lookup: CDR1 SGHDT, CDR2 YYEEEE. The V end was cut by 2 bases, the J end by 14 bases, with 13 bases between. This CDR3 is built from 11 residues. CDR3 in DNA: TGTGCCAGCAGCTTATCGGGGACTAAGTTCTTT. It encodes CASSLSGTKFF.

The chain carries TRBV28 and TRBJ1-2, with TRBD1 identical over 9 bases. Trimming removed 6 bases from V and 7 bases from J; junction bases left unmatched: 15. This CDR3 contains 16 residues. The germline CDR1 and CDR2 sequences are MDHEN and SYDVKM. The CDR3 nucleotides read TGTGCCAGCAGCAACGACCCGATCGGACAGGGGTCTGGCTACACCTTC. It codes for CASSNDPIGQGSGYTF.

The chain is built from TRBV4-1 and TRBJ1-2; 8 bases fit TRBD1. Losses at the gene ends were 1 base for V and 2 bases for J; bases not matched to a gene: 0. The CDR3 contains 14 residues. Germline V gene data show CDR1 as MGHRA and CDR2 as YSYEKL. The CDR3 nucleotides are TGCGCCAGCAGCCAAGGGACAGGGAACTATGGCTACACCTTC. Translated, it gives CASSQGTGNYGYTF.

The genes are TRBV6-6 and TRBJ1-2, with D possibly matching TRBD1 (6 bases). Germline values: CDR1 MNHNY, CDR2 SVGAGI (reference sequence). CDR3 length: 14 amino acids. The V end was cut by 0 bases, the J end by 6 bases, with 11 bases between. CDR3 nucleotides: TGTGCCAGCAGTTACTCGAACCAGGGGAATGGCTACACCTTC. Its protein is CASSYSNQGNGYTF.

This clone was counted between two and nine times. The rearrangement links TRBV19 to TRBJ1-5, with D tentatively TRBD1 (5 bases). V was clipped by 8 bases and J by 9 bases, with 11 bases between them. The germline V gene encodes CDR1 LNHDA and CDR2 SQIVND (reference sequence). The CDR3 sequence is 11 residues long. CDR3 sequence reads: CASGGTRPQHF. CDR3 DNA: TGTGCCAGTGGGGGGACGAGGCCCCAGCATTTT.

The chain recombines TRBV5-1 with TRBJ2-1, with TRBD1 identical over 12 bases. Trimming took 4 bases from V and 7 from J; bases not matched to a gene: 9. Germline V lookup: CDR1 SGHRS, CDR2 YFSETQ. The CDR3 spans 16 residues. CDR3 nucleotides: TGCGCCAGCAGCCACTCCGGGACAGGGGGCTGGAATGAGCAGTTCTTC. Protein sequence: CASSHSGTGGWNEQFF. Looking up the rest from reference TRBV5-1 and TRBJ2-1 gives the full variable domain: KAGVTQTPRYLIKTRGQQVTLSCSPISGHRSVSWYQQTPGQGLQFLFEYFSETQRNKGNFPGRFSGRQFSNSRSEMNVSTLELGDSALYLCASSHSGTGGWNEQFFGPGTRLTVL.

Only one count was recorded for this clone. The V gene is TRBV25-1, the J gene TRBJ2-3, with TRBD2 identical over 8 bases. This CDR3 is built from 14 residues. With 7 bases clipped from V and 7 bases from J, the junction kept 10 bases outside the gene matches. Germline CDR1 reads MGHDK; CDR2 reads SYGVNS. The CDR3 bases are TGTGCCAGCACGCCGGGACTAGGGGTGAATACGCAGTATTTT. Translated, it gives CASTPGLGVNTQYF.

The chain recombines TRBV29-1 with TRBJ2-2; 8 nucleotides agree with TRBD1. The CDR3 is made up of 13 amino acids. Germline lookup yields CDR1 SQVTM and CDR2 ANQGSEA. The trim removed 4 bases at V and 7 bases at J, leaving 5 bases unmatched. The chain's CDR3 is CSVVAGGNGELFF. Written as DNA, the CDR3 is TGCAGCGTTGTTGCAGGGGGCAACGGGGAGCTGTTTTTT.

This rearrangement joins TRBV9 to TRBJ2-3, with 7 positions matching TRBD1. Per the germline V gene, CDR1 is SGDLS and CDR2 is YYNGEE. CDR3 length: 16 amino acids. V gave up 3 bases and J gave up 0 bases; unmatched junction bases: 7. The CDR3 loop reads CASSGGQTSSTDTQYF. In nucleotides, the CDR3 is TGTGCCAGCAGCGGGGGACAGACGTCTAGCACAGATACGCAGTATTTT.

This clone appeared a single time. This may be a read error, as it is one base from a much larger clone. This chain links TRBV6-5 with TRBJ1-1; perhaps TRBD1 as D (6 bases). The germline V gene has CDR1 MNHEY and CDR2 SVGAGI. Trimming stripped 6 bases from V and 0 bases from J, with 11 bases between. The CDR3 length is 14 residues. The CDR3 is CASSLDSMNTEAFF. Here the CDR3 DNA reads TGTGCCAGCAGCCTGGACAGCATGAACACTGAAGCTTTCTTT.

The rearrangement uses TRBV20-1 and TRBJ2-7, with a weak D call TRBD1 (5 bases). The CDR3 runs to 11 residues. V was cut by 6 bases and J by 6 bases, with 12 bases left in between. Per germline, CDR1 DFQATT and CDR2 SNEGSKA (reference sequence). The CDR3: CSAWTNPEQYF. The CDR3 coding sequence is TGCAGTGCGTGGACAAATCCCGAGCAGTACTTC.

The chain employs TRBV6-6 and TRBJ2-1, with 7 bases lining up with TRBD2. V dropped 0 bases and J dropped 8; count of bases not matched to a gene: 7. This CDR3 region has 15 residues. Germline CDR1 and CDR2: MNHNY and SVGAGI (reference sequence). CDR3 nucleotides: TGTGCCAGCAGTTACTCGATGCGGGAGCGGGATGAGCAGTTCTTC. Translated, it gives CASSYSMRERDEQFF.

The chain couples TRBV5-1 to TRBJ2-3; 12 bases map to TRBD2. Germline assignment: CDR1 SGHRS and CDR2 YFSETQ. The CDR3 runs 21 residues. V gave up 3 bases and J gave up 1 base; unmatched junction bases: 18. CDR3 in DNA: TGCGCCAGCAGCTCCAACCCCCGAACTAGCGGGAGGTCGGGAGGCACAGATACGCAGTATTTT. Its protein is CASSSNPRTSGRSGGTDTQYF. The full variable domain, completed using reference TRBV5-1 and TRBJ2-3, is KAGVTQTPRYLIKTRGQQVTLSCSPISGHRSVSWYQQTPGQGLQFLFEYFSETQRNKGNFPGRFSGRQFSNSRSEMNVSTLELGDSALYLCASSSNPRTSGRSGGTDTQYFGPGTRLTVL.

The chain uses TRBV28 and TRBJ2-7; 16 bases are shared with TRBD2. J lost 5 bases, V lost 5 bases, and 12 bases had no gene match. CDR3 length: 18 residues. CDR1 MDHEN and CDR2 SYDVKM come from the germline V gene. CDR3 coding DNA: TGTGCCAGCAGTGCGAGGGGGGGACTAGCGGGAGGGCCGCACGAGCAGTACTTC. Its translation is CASSARGGLAGGPHEQYF.

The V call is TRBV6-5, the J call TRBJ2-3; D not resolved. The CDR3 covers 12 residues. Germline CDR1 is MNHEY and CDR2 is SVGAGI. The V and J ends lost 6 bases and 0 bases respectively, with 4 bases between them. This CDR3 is CASRASTDTQYF. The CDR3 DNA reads TGTGCCAGCAGGGCTAGCACAGATACGCAGTATTTT.

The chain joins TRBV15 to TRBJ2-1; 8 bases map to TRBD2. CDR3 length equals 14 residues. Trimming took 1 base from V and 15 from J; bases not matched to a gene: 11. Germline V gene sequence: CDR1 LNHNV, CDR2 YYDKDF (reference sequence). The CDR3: CATSRALPGLDLFF. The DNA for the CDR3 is TGTGCCACCAGCAGAGCTCTACCGGGACTAGATCTGTTCTTC.

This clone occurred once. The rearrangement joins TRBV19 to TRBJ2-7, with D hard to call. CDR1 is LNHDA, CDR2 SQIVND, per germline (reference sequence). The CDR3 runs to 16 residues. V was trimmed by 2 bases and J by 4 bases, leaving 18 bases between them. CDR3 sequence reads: CASSINSVQAKYEQYF. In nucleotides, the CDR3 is TGTGCCAGTAGTATAAATTCCGTGCAGGCAAAATACGAGCAGTACTTC. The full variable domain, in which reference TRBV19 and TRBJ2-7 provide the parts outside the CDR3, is DGGITQSPKYLFRKEGQNVTLSCEQNLNHDAMYWYRQDPGQGLRLIYYSQIVNDFQKGDIAEGYSVSREKKESFPLTVTSAQKNPTAFYLCASSINSVQAKYEQYFGPGTRLTVT.

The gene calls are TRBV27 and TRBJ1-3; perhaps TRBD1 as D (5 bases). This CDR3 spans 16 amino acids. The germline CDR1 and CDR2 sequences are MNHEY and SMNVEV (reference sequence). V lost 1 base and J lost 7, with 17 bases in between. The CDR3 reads CASSLYFGPGSNTIYF. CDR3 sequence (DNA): TGTGCCAGCAGTTTATACTTTGGGCCAGGGTCGAACACCATATATTTT.

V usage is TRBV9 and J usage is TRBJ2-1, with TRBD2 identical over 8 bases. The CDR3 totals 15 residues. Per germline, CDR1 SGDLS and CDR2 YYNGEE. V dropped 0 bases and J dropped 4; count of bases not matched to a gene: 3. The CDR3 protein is CASSVDSGAYNEQFF. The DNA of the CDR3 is TGTGCCAGCAGCGTAGATAGCGGGGCTTACAATGAGCAGTTCTTC.

CDR3 amino acids: CASSQDHGSGVLETQYF. DNA of the CDR3: TGCGCCAGCAGCCAAGATCACGGTAGCGGGGTTCTCGAGACCCAGTACTTC. The chain is built from TRBV4-3 and TRBJ2-5; 8 bases line up with TRBD2. Trimming cost V 0 bases and J 5 bases; bases outside gene matches: 11. The CDR3 length is 17 residues. CDR1 and CDR2 (germline): LGHNA, YSLEER.

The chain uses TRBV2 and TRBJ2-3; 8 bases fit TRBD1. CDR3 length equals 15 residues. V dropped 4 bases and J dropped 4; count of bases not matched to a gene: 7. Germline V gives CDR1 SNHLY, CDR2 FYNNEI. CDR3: CASSAAGGWADTQYF. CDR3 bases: TGTGCCAGCAGTGCAGCAGGGGGCTGGGCAGATACGCAGTATTTT.

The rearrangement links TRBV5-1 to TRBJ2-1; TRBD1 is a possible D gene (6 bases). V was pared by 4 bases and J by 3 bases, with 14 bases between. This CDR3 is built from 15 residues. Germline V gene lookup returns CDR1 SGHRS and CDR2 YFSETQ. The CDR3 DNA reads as TGCGCCAGCAGCCCGGGACACTCAGGCTACAATGAGCAGTTCTTC. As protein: CASSPGHSGYNEQFF.

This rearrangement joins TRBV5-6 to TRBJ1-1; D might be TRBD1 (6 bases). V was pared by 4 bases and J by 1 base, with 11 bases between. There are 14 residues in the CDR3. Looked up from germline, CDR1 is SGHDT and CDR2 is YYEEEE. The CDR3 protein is CASSRPQGNTEAFF. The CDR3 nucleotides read TGTGCCAGCAGCCGGCCACAGGGGAACACTGAAGCTTTCTTT.

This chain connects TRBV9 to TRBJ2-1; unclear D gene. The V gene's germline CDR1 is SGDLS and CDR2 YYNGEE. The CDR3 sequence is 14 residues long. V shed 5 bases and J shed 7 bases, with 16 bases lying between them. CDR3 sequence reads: CASSLRPSGNEQFF. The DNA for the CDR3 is TGTGCCAGCAGTTTAAGACCATCCGGGAATGAGCAGTTCTTC.

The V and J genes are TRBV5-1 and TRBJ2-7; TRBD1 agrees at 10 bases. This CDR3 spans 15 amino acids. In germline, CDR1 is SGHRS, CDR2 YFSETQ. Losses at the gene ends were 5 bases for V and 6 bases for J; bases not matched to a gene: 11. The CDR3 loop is CASRSKTGGQFEQYF. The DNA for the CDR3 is TGCGCCAGCAGGTCAAAGACAGGGGGCCAGTTCGAGCAGTACTTC. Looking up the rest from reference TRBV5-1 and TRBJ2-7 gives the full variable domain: KAGVTQTPRYLIKTRGQQVTLSCSPISGHRSVSWYQQTPGQGLQFLFEYFSETQRNKGNFPGRFSGRQFSNSRSEMNVSTLELGDSALYLCASRSKTGGQFEQYFGPGTRLTVT.

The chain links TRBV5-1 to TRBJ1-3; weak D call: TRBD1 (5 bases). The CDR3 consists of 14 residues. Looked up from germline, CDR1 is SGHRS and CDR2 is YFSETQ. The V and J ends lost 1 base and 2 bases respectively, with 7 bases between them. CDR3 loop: CASSLQGAGNTIYF. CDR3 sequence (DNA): TGCGCCAGCAGCTTGCAAGGGGCTGGAAACACCATATATTTT.

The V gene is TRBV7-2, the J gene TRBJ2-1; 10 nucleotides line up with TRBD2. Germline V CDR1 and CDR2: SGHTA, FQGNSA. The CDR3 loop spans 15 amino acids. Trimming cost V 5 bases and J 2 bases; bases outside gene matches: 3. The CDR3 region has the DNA TGTGCCAGCAGCCTCCTAGCGGGAGCCTACAATGAGCAGTTCTTC. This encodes CASSLLAGAYNEQFF.